This entry features one TCR beta chain sequence. The antigen remains undetermined. The CDR3 has 13 amino acids. Germline V lookup: CDR1 DFQATT, CDR2 SNEGSKA (reference sequence). V lost 5 bases and J lost 5, with 15 bases in between. TCRdb reanalysed the reads using MiXCR and keeps one entry per CDR3 protein. The sample contains about 350,000 distinct CDR3 sequences, roughly 34% of which appear only once. The source of the sample is a study of T cell repertoires in cytomegalovirus infection. Sequences were derived from cultured PBMCs, sampled from culture after CMV antigen stimulation. The clonotype comes from a human donor in good health (CMV status not recorded). Some clones in this sample may be carry-over from other donors' samples. The V and J genes are TRBV20-1 and TRBJ2-5; D gene uncertain. This CDR3 is CSAPPQFGETQYF. The CDR3, as DNA: TGCAGTGCTCCGCCTCAGTTCGGGGAGACCCAGTACTTC.